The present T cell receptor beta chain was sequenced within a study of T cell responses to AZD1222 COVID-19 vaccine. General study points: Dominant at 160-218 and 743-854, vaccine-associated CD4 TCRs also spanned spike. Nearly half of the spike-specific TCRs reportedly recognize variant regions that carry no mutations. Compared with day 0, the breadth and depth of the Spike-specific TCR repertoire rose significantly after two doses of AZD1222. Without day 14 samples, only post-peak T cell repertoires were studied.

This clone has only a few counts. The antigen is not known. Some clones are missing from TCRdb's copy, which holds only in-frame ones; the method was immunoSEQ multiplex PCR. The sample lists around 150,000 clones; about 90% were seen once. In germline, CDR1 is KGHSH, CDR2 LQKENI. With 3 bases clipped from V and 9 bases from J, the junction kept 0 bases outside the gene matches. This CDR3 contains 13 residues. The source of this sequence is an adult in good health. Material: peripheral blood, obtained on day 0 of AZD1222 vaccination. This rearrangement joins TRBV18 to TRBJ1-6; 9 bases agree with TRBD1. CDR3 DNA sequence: TGTGCCAGCTCACCGGACAGGGGTTCACCCCTCCACTTT. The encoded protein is CASSPDRGSPLHF.